The 18 T cell receptor beta chains presented below share a single source sample, sequenced in a study of cytotoxic CD8 clonotypes in ibrutinib-treated CLL. Only in-frame clones appear in the TCRdb table, and some are missing; sequencing was by immunoSEQ multiplex PCR. This repertoire shows about 160,000 clones, about four fifths found once; its top ten account for over 2%. Here the sequenced sample was PBMCs, taken after 12 months of ibrutinib treatment. All receptors derive from a human donor with chronic lymphocytic leukemia.

This chain uses TRBV5-1 with TRBJ2-1, with D perhaps matching TRBD1 or TRBD2 (5 bases each). This CDR3 has 14 amino acids. In germline, CDR1 is SGHRS, CDR2 YFSETQ. The V and J ends lost 2 bases and 5 bases respectively, with 11 bases between them. The CDR3 region is CASSFGGENNEQFF. The CDR3 bases are TGCGCCAGCAGCTTTGGGGGAGAGAACAATGAGCAGTTCTTC.

The chain couples TRBV5-1 to TRBJ2-5; no reliable D call. From germline, CDR1 is SGHRS and CDR2 YFSETQ. V was shortened by 2 bases and J by 4 bases, with 12 bases between the two germline ends. The CDR3 covers 14 residues. The CDR3 is CASSFTPWSETQYF. CDR3 DNA: TGCGCCAGCAGCTTCACTCCCTGGTCAGAGACCCAGTACTTC.

This chain links TRBV4-3 with TRBJ2-7; TRBD2 aligns across 9 bases. J lost 9 bases, V lost 0 bases, and 12 bases had no gene match. CDR1 LGHNA and CDR2 YSLEER come from the germline V gene. The CDR3 extends over 16 amino acids. The CDR3 DNA reads TGCGCCAGCAGCCAAGATCTGAATAGCGGGAGCCCCGGGCAGTACTTC. This translates into CASSQDLNSGSPGQYF.

This chain uses TRBV4-3 with TRBJ1-4; a possible D gene is TRBD1 (5 bases). Germline values: CDR1 LGHNA, CDR2 YSLEER. The CDR3 covers 16 residues. V shed 0 bases and J shed 4 bases, with 12 bases lying between them. CDR3 residues: CASSQEGRGFNEKLFF. In DNA form, the CDR3 reads TGCGCCAGCAGCCAAGAGGGGAGGGGATTTAATGAAAAACTGTTTTTT.

V is TRBV14 and J is TRBJ1-6; D not certain. The CDR3 length is 21 residues. The germline V and J ends were trimmed by 4 bases and 0 bases, with 25 bases remaining between them. Germline V gives CDR1 SGHDN, CDR2 FVKESK. The CDR3 reads CASSRTAGRTRRSSYNSPLHF. Here the CDR3 DNA reads TGTGCCAGCAGCCGAACAGCGGGCAGGACCCGCCGAAGCTCCTATAATTCACCCCTCCACTTT.

This clone was recorded only once. The chain uses TRBV11-2 and TRBJ1-2, with D perhaps TRBD1 (6 bases). V lost 5 bases and J lost 5, with 18 bases in between. This CDR3 is built from 15 residues. Germline V CDR1 and CDR2: SGHAT, FQNNGV. CDR3 nucleotides: TGTGCCAGCAGCCTTAGGACAGATAACAAGTATGGCTACACCTTC. Its protein is CASSLRTDNKYGYTF.

This clone was seen at least ten times. This chain links TRBV4-3 with TRBJ1-2; TRBD1 matches at 9 bases. This CDR3 spans 15 amino acids. Losses at the gene ends were 3 bases for V and 4 bases for J; bases not matched to a gene: 6. CDR1 and CDR2 (germline): LGHNA, YSLEER. CDR3 coding DNA: TGCGCCAGCAGCCAGATCTTGGGACAGGGCTATGGCTACACCTTC. Protein: CASSQILGQGYGYTF.

The chain couples TRBV28 to TRBJ1-2; the D gene is possibly TRBD1 (6 bases). The V and J ends lost 6 bases and 7 bases respectively, with 15 bases between them. The CDR3 is 13 residues long. Germline CDR1 and CDR2: MDHEN and SYDVKM. Here the CDR3 reads CASSFLGGGGYTF. The CDR3 coding sequence is TGTGCCAGCAGCTTTTTAGGGGGGGGTGGCTACACCTTC.

The chain joins TRBV27 to TRBJ2-1; D not certain. The CDR3 runs to 13 residues. Germline V gives CDR1 MNHEY, CDR2 SMNVEV (reference sequence). Trimming pared 7 bases from V and 4 bases from J, leaving 11 bases between. CDR3 in DNA: TGTGCCAGCAAGCAGTCTTCTTACAATGAGCAGTTCTTC. Translating it yields CASKQSSYNEQFF.

The chain uses TRBV28 and TRBJ2-5; the match to TRBD1 covers 7 bases. This CDR3 is built from 14 residues. Germline V CDR1 and CDR2: MDHEN, SYDVKM. After removal of 2 bases from V and 5 bases from J, the junction contained 5 bases not matched to a gene. The CDR3 is CASSLNRGFETQYF. The CDR3 DNA is TGTGCCAGCAGTTTAAACAGGGGTTTCGAGACCCAGTACTTC.

The CDR3 sequence is CASSQDLGARSEAFF. The CDR3, as DNA: TGTGCCAGCAGCCAAGACCTAGGGGCGCGGAGTGAAGCTTTCTTT. The chain uses TRBV4-2 and TRBJ1-1, with D perhaps matching TRBD1 (5 bases). The CDR3 spans 15 residues. Germline CDR1 and CDR2: LGHNA and YNFKEQ. Between the trimmed V and J ends, which lost 0 bases and 7 bases, there was a span of 15 bases.

The chain couples TRBV7-2 to TRBJ2-7; 9 bases are a match to TRBD1. The germline V gene encodes CDR1 SGHTA and CDR2 FQGNSA. The CDR3 extends over 16 amino acids. V shed 5 bases and J 4 bases; nucleotides not matched to a gene: 12. The CDR3 DNA is TGTGCCAGCAGCCTACCGAAGGGGACAGGGTCGTACGAGCAGTACTTC. Translation gives CASSLPKGTGSYEQYF.

The chain combines TRBV5-1 with TRBJ2-7; D not resolved. The V end lost 4 bases, the J end lost 0 bases, and 8 bases lay between the germline ends. The CDR3 contains 13 residues. The V gene's germline CDR1 is SGHRS and CDR2 YFSETQ. The CDR3 reads CASSGPSSYEQYF. CDR3 in DNA: TGCGCCAGCAGCGGACCGAGCTCCTACGAGCAGTACTTC.

The V and J genes are TRBV11-2 and TRBJ2-3; maybe TRBD2 (5 bases). With 1 base removed from V and 0 bases from J, the gap between germline ends came to 11 bases. CDR3 length: 16 amino acids. Germline V gene data show CDR1 as SGHAT and CDR2 as FQNNGV. CDR3 protein: CASSLGTYSSTDTQYF. The CDR3 DNA follows: TGTGCCAGCAGCTTAGGGACTTATTCTAGCACAGATACGCAGTATTTT.

The table lists this clone with a count of one. The J gene is TRBJ2-7, the V gene TRBV5-4, with D perhaps TRBD2 (5 bases). This CDR3 is 11 amino acids long. The germline V gene has CDR1 SGHNT and CDR2 YYREEE (reference sequence). V was trimmed by 4 bases and J by 5 bases, leaving 7 bases between them. CDR3 amino acids: CASSLEDEQYF. CDR3 DNA sequence: TGTGCCAGCAGCCTGGAGGACGAGCAGTACTTC.

The chain couples TRBV2 to TRBJ1-2; D possibly corresponds to TRBD1 (5 bases). The V gene's germline CDR1 is SNHLY and CDR2 FYNNEI. V shed 0 bases and J shed 4 bases, with 9 bases lying between them. The CDR3 sequence is 14 residues long. The CDR3, as DNA: TGTGCCAGCAGTGAAGCTACGGGGGGCTATGGCTACACCTTC. Amino acids: CASSEATGGYGYTF.

The V and J genes are TRBV30 and TRBJ1-5, with D possibly TRBD1 on 5 matching bases. The germline CDR1 and CDR2 sequences are GTSNPN and SVGIG (reference sequence). Trimming stripped 5 bases from V and 0 bases from J, with 14 bases between. The CDR3 has 15 residues. For the CDR3, the DNA is TGTGCCTGGGGCGCAGGGTTTAATAGCAATCAGCCCCAGCATTTT. This translates into CAWGAGFNSNQPQHF.

This sequence joins TRBV6-5 and TRBJ2-2, with a possible D match to TRBD1 (6 bases). Trimming removed 6 bases from V and 2 bases from J, with 13 bases in between. This CDR3 is 15 amino acids long. Germline V gene lookup returns CDR1 MNHEY and CDR2 SVGAGI. The CDR3 here is CASSQDRVNTGELFF. The CDR3 nucleotides are TGTGCCAGCAGCCAGGACAGAGTAAACACCGGGGAGCTGTTTTTT.